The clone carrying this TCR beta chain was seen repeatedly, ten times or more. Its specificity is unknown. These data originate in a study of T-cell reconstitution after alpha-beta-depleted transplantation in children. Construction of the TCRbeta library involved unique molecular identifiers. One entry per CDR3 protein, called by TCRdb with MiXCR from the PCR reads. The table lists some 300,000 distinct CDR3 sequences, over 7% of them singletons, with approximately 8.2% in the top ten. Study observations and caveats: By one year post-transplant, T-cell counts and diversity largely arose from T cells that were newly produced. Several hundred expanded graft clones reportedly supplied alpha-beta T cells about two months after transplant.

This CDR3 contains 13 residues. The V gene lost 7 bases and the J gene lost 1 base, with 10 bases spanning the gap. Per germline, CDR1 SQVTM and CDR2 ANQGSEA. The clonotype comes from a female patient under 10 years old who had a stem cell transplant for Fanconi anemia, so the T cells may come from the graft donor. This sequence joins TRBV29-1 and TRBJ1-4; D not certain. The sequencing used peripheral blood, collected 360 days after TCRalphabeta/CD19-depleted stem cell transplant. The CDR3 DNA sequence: TGCAGCGCCCGACCATTAACTAATGAAAAACTGTTTTTT. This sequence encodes CSARPLTNEKLFF.